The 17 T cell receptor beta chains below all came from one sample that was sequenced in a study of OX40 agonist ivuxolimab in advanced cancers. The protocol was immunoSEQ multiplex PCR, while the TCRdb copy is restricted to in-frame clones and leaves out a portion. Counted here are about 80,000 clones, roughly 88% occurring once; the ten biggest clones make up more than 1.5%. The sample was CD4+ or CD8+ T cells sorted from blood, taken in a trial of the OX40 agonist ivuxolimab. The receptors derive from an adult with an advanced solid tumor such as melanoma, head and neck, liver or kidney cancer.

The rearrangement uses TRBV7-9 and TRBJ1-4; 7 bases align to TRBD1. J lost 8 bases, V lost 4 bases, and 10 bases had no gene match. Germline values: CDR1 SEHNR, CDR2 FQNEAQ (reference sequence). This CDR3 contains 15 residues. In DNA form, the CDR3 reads TGTGCCAGCAGCTCTGCACAGGGGAGTGGAGAAAAACTGTTTTTT. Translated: CASSSAQGSGEKLFF.

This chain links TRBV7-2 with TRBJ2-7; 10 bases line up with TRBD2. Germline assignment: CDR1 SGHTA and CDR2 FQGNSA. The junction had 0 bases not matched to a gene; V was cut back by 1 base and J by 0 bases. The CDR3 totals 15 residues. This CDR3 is CASSLVAGGSYEQYF. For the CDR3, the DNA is TGTGCCAGCAGCTTAGTAGCGGGGGGCTCCTACGAGCAGTACTTC.

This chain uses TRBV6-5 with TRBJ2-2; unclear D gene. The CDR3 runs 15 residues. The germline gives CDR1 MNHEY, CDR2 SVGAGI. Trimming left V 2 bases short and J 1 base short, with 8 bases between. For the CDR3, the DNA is TGTGCCAGCAGTTACGGCCCATGGAACACCGGGGAGCTGTTTTTT. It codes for CASSYGPWNTGELFF.

The CDR3 DNA reads TGTGCCAGCAGCCAACTTGGACTAGCAACAGATACGCAGTATTTT. It specifies CASSQLGLATDTQYF. This chain uses TRBV14 with TRBJ2-3; 8 positions match TRBD2. V was pared by 2 bases and J by 3 bases, with 4 bases of the junction left unmatched. The CDR3 length is 15 residues. Germline CDR1 is SGHDN and CDR2 is FVKESK.

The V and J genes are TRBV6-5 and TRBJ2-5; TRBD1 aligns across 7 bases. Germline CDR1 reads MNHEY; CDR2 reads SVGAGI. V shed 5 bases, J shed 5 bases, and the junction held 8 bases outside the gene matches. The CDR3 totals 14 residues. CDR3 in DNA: TGTGCCAGCAGTGCATCGACCAGGGGGGAGACCCAGTACTTC. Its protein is CASSASTRGETQYF.

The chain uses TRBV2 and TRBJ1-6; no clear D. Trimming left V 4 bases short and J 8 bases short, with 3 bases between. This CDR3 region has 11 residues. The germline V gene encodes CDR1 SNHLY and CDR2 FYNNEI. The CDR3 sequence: CASSAYSPLHF. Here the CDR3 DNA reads TGTGCCAGCAGTGCCTATTCACCCCTCCACTTT.

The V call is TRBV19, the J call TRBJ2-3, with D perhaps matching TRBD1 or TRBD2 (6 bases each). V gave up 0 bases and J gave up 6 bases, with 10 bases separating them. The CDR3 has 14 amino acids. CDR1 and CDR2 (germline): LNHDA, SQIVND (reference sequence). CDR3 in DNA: TGTGCCAGTAGTATAGAGGGGGGCCGGGATACGCAGTATTTT. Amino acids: CASSIEGGRDTQYF. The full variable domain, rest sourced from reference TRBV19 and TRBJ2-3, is DGGITQSPKYLFRKEGQNVTLSCEQNLNHDAMYWYRQDPGQGLRLIYYSQIVNDFQKGDIAEGYSVSREKKESFPLTVTSAQKNPTAFYLCASSIEGGRDTQYFGPGTRLTVL.

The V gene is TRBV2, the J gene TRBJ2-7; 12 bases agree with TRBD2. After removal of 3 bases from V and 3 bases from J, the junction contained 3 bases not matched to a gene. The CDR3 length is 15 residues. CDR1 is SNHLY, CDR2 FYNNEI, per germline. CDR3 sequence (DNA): TGTGCCAGCAGTGATGGACTAGCGGGGTACTACGAGCAGTACTTC. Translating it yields CASSDGLAGYYEQYF. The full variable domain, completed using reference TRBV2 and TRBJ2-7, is EPEVTQTPSHQVTQMGQEVILRCVPISNHLYFYWYRQILGQKVEFLVSFYNNEISEKSEIFDDQFSVERPDGSNFTLKIRSTKLEDSAMYFCASSDGLAGYYEQYFGPGTRLTVT.

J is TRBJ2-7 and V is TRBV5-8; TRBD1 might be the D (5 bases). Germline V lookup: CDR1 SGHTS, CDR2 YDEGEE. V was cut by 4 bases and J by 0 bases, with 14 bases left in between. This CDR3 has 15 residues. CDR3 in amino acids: CASSVWTSYSYEQYF. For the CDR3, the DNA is TGTGCCAGCAGCGTATGGACAAGCTACTCCTACGAGCAGTACTTC.

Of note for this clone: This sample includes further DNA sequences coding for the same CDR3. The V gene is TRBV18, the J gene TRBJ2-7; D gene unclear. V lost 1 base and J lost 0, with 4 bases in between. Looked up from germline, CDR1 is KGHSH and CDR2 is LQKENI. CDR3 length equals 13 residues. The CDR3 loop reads CASSPRLSYEQYF. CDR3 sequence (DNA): TGTGCCAGCTCACCACGCCTCTCCTACGAGCAGTACTTC. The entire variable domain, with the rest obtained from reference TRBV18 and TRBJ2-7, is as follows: NAGVMQNPRHLVRRRGQEARLRCSPMKGHSHVYWYRQLPEEGLKFMVYLQKENIIDESGMPKERFSAEFPKEGPSILRIQQVVRGDSAAYFCASSPRLSYEQYFGPGTRLTVT.

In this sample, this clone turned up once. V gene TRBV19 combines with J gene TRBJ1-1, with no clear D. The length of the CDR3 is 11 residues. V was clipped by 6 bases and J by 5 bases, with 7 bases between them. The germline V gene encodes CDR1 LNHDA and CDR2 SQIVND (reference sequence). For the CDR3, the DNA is TGTGCCAGTAGGAAGGGAACTGAAGCTTTCTTT. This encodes CASRKGTEAFF.

CDR3 amino acids: CASSDYGDRLTRHGYTF. In DNA, the CDR3 is TGTGCCAGCAGTGATTACGGAGACAGGCTAACTAGGCATGGCTACACCTTC. The V and J genes are TRBV6-1 and TRBJ1-2; possibly TRBD1 for D (6 bases). This CDR3 is 17 amino acids long. The V end lost 3 bases, the J end lost 6 bases, and 23 bases lay between the germline ends. CDR1 and CDR2 from the germline V gene are MNHNS and SASEGT.

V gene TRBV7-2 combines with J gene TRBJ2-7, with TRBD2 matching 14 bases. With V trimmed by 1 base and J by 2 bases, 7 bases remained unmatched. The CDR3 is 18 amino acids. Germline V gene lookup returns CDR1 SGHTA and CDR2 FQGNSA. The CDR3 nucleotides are TGTGCCAGCAGCTTAGTTGGGACTAGCGGGAGAGGAGCCTACGAGCAGTACTTC. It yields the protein CASSLVGTSGRGAYEQYF.

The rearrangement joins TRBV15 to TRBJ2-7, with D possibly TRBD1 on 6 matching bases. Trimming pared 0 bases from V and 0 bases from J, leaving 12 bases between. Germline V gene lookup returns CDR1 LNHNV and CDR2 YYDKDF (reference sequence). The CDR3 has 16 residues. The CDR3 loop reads CATSRDFGQSSYEQYF. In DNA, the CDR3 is TGTGCCACCAGCAGAGACTTCGGACAGAGCTCCTACGAGCAGTACTTC.

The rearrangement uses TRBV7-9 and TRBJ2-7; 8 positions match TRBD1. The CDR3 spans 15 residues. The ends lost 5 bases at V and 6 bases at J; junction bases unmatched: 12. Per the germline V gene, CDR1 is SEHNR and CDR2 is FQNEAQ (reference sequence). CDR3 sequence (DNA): TGTGCCAGCAGCCCCCGTTCAGGGGGCTGGGGCGAGCAGTACTTC. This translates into CASSPRSGGWGEQYF.

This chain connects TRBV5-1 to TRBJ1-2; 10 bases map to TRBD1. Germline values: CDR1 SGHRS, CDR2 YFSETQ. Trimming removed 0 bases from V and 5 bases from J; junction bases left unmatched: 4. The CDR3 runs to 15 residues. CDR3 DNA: TGCGCCAGCAGCTTGGGACAGGGGGCGAAGTATGGCTACACCTTC. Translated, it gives CASSLGQGAKYGYTF.

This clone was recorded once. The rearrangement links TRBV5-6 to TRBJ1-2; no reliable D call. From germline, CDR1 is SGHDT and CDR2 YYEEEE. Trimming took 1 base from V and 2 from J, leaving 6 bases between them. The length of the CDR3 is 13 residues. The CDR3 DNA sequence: TGTGCCAGCAGCTTGCGCGGGAACTATGGCTACACCTTC. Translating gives CASSLRGNYGYTF.